This T cell receptor (beta chain) stems from a study of T cell responses to AZD1222 COVID-19 vaccine. Profiling relied on immunoSEQ multiplex PCR, and the TCRdb table lists in-frame clones only, not all of them. The sample gives roughly 140,000 clones, around 91% of which show up once; around 4.7% is in the top ten. The CDR3 has 15 residues. Trimming cost V 2 bases and J 8 bases; bases outside gene matches: 5. Germline CDR1 reads MDHEN; CDR2 reads SYDVKM. The chain links TRBV28 to TRBJ1-6; 8 bases map to TRBD1. The material was peripheral blood, obtained on day 0 of AZD1222 vaccination. The source is an adult in good health. CDR3 region: CASSLTGGGYSPLHF. The CDR3 coding sequence is TGTGCCAGCAGTTTAACAGGGGGAGGGTATTCACCCCTCCACTTT.